This entry is about one TCR beta chain. The V end was cut by 0 bases, the J end by 4 bases, with 4 bases between. The germline CDR1 and CDR2 sequences are ENHRY and SYGVKD. The length of the CDR3 is 14 residues. Cohort allocation depended upon clinical history that participants reported. Two consecutive negative NP/OP PCR tests, clearance, or resolved symptoms defined Cohort 3 recovery. This specimen comes from a study of blood T cell repertoires in COVID-19. Overall study context: Whether acute or convalescent, the COVID-19 samples came from the United States, Italy and Spain. In each case, the material was cDNA or gDNA derived from T cells, B-cell-depleted T cells, or PBMCs.

Produced via immunoSEQ multiplex PCR; TCRdb's table is partial and in-frame only. The top ten clones hold approximately 1.6% of a sample with hundreds of thousands of clones, around 86% of them seen once. Sequenced material: PBMCs or T cells enriched from blood (not recorded which). This TCR came from a middle-aged man who had recovered from COVID-19. This sequence joins TRBV10-3 and TRBJ2-6; D call uncertain. CDR3 amino acids: CAISESSGANVLTF. DNA of the CDR3: TGTGCCATCAGTGAGTCGAGCGGGGCCAACGTCCTGACTTTC.